A single sample gave rise to the 6 T cell receptor beta chains below, sequenced in a study of T cell responses to AZD1222 COVID-19 vaccine. Assay used: immunoSEQ multiplex PCR; TCRdb lists only in-frame clones, some missing. The data hold some 140,000 clones, with more than 80% observed a single time. The sequencing here drew on peripheral blood, taken on day 0 of AZD1222 vaccination. The receptors here all came from an adult in good health.

The chain recombines TRBV18 with TRBJ1-5; D gene uncertain. Germline CDR1 KGHSH, CDR2 LQKENI. CDR3 length equals 15 residues. V gave up 3 bases and J gave up 1 base, with 10 bases separating them. The CDR3 nucleotides read TGTGCCAGCTCACCTCCGGGGAGGAGCAATCAGCCCCAGCATTTT. Protein: CASSPPGRSNQPQHF. The complete variable domain, with remaining parts taken from reference TRBV18 and TRBJ1-5, reads NAGVMQNPRHLVRRRGQEARLRCSPMKGHSHVYWYRQLPEEGLKFMVYLQKENIIDESGMPKERFSAEFPKEGPSILRIQQVVRGDSAAYFCASSPPGRSNQPQHFGDGTRLSIL.

V is TRBV30 and J is TRBJ2-3; the match to TRBD2 covers 8 bases. The V gene end was trimmed by 2 bases and the J gene end by 4 bases; junction bases not matched to a gene: 14. Germline assignment: CDR1 GTSNPN and CDR2 SVGIG (reference sequence). This CDR3 has 17 residues. The DNA for the CDR3 is TGTGCCTGGAGTATTAGAAGGGCGGGAGGAGGGGCAGATACGCAGTATTTT. This codes for CAWSIRRAGGGADTQYF.

In its sample, this clone was seen a few times. The V gene is TRBV4-2, the J gene TRBJ1-2; the D is unclear. The CDR3 length is 14 residues. Between the trimmed V and J ends, which lost 1 base and 6 bases, there was a span of 12 bases. Germline V lookup: CDR1 LGHNA, CDR2 YNFKEQ. DNA for the CDR3: TGTGCCAGCAGCCAAGGTAGATCTTGGGATGGCTACACCTTC. It is translated as CASSQGRSWDGYTF.

The chain combines TRBV24-1 with TRBJ2-2; maybe TRBD1 (5 bases). The ends were cut back, 1 base at V and 7 bases at J, with 12 bases in the middle. CDR1 and CDR2 (germline): KGHDR, SFDVKD. CDR3 size: 15 residues. The CDR3 sequence: CATSDLSRANGELFF. CDR3 nucleotide sequence: TGTGCCACCAGTGATTTATCCAGGGCAAACGGGGAGCTGTTTTTT.

CDR3 sequence reads: CASSLGTGYTDTQYF. For the CDR3, the DNA is TGTGCCAGCAGCTTAGGGACAGGGTATACAGATACGCAGTATTTT. This chain connects TRBV11-2 to TRBJ2-3, with 8 bases fitting TRBD1. V trimming: 1 base; J trimming: 3 bases; junction bases outside the gene matches: 3. Germline assignment: CDR1 SGHAT and CDR2 FQNNGV. The CDR3 has 15 residues.

V gene TRBV7-3 combines with J gene TRBJ2-3, with 11 bases that match TRBD1. J gave up 5 bases and V 6 bases, and 16 bases lay outside the gene matches. Germline V gene lookup returns CDR1 SGHTA and CDR2 FQGTGA. The CDR3 covers 18 residues. Here the CDR3 reads CASSLLPPGTGGLDTQYF. CDR3 bases: TGTGCCAGCAGTCTACTCCCTCCCGGGACAGGGGGTCTAGATACGCAGTATTTT.